This TCR beta chain was recorded in a study of PD-1 blockade in classical Hodgkin lymphoma. The assay was immunoSEQ multiplex PCR, and TCRdb's table has in-frame clones only and misses some. The data contain around 17,000 clones, 70% to 90% of them singletons. Every one of the patients relapsed after autologous stem cell transplantation (brentuximab vedotin exposure was variable). CD4+ T cells were purified from thawed PBMCs by negative selection. This clone was observed once. Its matching antigen is unknown. Study outcomes and limitations: Complete responders possessed baseline diversity comparable to newly diagnosed patients. Significantly greater TCR diversity emerged by C4D1 in CD4+ cells but not CD8+ cells. Sources of repertoire differences remain undefined, possibly disease activity or prior therapy.

This TCR derives from a human donor with classical Hodgkin lymphoma. Sequencing used CD4+ T cells from blood, obtained at baseline.

The CDR3 sequence is CASSGEGTGLALYNEQFF. The CDR3 DNA sequence: TGTGCCAGCAGCGGGGAAGGCACAGGGTTGGCGTTATACAATGAGCAGTTCTTC. The chain has TRBV7-6 and TRBJ2-1, with D tentatively TRBD1 (6 bases). Trimming left V 5 bases short and J 4 bases short, with 24 bases between. The CDR3 runs to 18 residues. The germline V gene encodes CDR1 SGHVS and CDR2 FNYEAQ.